Below, 15 T cell receptor beta chains from the same sample are listed, as sequenced in a study of blood T cell repertoires in COVID-19. Profiled with immunoSEQ multiplex PCR; TCRdb holds only in-frame clones, not every one. This table holds under 450,000 clones, approximately 80% found once. The sequenced sample was peripheral blood. The receptors shown here come from a human donor with acute or convalescent COVID-19. The donor label of this sample is uncertain.

This chain connects TRBV27 to TRBJ1-4; perhaps TRBD1 as D (5 bases). Germline CDR1 and CDR2: MNHEY and SMNVEV (reference sequence). V lost 0 bases to trimming and J lost 5 bases, with 10 bases between them. The CDR3 spans 15 residues. CDR3 sequence reads: CASSLSYGGNEKLFF. The CDR3, as DNA: TGTGCCAGCAGTTTATCATACGGGGGGAATGAAAAACTGTTTTTT.

This clone has more than one count but fewer than ten. The chain combines TRBV2 with TRBJ1-1; D is possibly TRBD1 (6 bases). The ends were cut back, 5 bases at V and 3 bases at J, with 10 bases in the middle. This CDR3 has 13 residues. Germline V lookup: CDR1 SNHLY, CDR2 FYNNEI. This chain's CDR3 is CASSFYRDTEAFF. Here the CDR3 DNA reads TGTGCCAGCAGTTTTTACAGGGACACTGAAGCTTTCTTT.

The chain is built from TRBV10-2 and TRBJ1-5, with D possibly TRBD1 on 6 matching bases. This CDR3 region has 15 residues. Germline V lookup: CDR1 WSHSY, CDR2 SAAADI. The V end was cut by 6 bases, the J end by 7 bases, with 19 bases between. The CDR3 DNA sequence: TGCGCCAGCAGCGAGACATGGGGGCCGGGGCAGCCCCAGCATTTT. This sequence encodes CASSETWGPGQPQHF.

The rearrangement joins TRBV7-4 to TRBJ2-7, with 10 bases matching TRBD2. J lost 0 bases, V lost 0 bases, and 5 bases had no gene match. Per germline, CDR1 SGHVT and CDR2 SQSDAQ. The CDR3 sequence is 17 residues long. The DNA for the CDR3 is TGTGCCAGCAGCTTAGCGGCAGCTAGCGGGAGCTCCTACGAGCAGTACTTC. It encodes CASSLAAASGSSYEQYF.

The chain's CDR3 is CASIPRGQGGQPQHF. The CDR3 DNA reads as TGTGCCAGCATCCCGCGGGGACAGGGAGGTCAGCCCCAGCATTTT. V is TRBV6-5 and J is TRBJ1-5, with 9 bases lining up with TRBD1. V gave up 7 bases and J gave up 6 bases; unmatched junction bases: 10. Germline CDR1 reads MNHEY; CDR2 reads SVGAGI. The CDR3 spans 15 residues.

V and J are TRBV6-5 and TRBJ2-6; tentatively, D is TRBD2 (6 bases). V shed 5 bases and J shed 0 bases, with 8 bases lying between them. The CDR3 contains 15 residues. CDR1 and CDR2 from the germline V gene are MNHEY and SVGAGI. The CDR3 DNA sequence: TGTGCCAGCAGTCGGGAGCGCTCTGGGGCCAACGTCCTGACTTTC. It encodes CASSRERSGANVLTF.

The V and J genes are TRBV19 and TRBJ1-5, with TRBD1 matching 7 bases. The CDR3 loop spans 17 amino acids. The ends lost 0 bases at V and 7 bases at J; junction bases unmatched: 12. Looked up from germline, CDR1 is LNHDA and CDR2 is SQIVND (reference sequence). The CDR3, as DNA: TGTGCCAGTAGTATAGATCCCAATAACAGGGGTCGGCAGCCCCAGCATTTT. It yields the protein CASSIDPNNRGRQPQHF.

This clone was counted between two and nine times. The gene calls are TRBV2 and TRBJ2-1; 12 bases are shared with TRBD2. Trimming cost V 7 bases and J 0 bases; bases outside gene matches: 13. Germline V gene sequence: CDR1 SNHLY, CDR2 FYNNEI. The CDR3 length is 19 residues. The CDR3 sequence is CASTLGLAGGQSSYNEQFF. The CDR3 region has the DNA TGTGCCAGCACCCTAGGCCTAGCGGGAGGGCAGAGCTCCTACAATGAGCAGTTCTTC.

This sequence joins TRBV4-2 and TRBJ1-5; the D is unclear. Germline CDR1 LGHNA, CDR2 YNFKEQ. This CDR3 region has 17 residues. Trimming removed 4 bases at V and 0 bases at J, with 16 bases between. The CDR3: CASSPRQVQNSNQPQHF. CDR3 coding DNA: TGTGCCAGCAGCCCACGGCAGGTACAGAATAGCAATCAGCCCCAGCATTTT.

The chain uses TRBV2 and TRBJ2-7; D is unresolved. The CDR3 has 13 residues. The germline V gene encodes CDR1 SNHLY and CDR2 FYNNEI. The V end was cut by 8 bases, the J end by 2 bases, with 13 bases between. As DNA, the CDR3 is TGTGCCAGCGCTACTACGGGTCCCTACGAGCAGTACTTC. This sequence encodes CASATTGPYEQYF.

This chain connects TRBV18 to TRBJ1-1; D gene ambiguous. V dropped 6 bases and J dropped 11 bases, with 19 bases sitting between them. The germline CDR1 and CDR2 sequences are KGHSH and LQKENI. This CDR3 is 13 amino acids long. In DNA, the CDR3 is TGTGCCAGCTCCCCCATACTCCCGGAGGGCGCTTTCTTT. This translates into CASSPILPEGAFF. Full variable domain (remainder filled in from reference TRBV18 and TRBJ1-1): NAGVMQNPRHLVRRRGQEARLRCSPMKGHSHVYWYRQLPEEGLKFMVYLQKENIIDESGMPKERFSAEFPKEGPSILRIQQVVRGDSAAYFCASSPILPEGAFFGQGTRLTVV.

The genes are TRBV6-5 and TRBJ2-1; 8 nucleotides align to TRBD2. The junction had 6 bases not matched to a gene; V was cut back by 6 bases and J by 5 bases. The germline V gene encodes CDR1 MNHEY and CDR2 SVGAGI. This CDR3 region has 14 residues. The CDR3 protein is CASSPGGPNNEQFF. The CDR3 region has the DNA TGTGCCAGCAGCCCGGGAGGGCCCAACAATGAGCAGTTCTTC.

This chain connects TRBV18 to TRBJ2-1; D might be TRBD2 (5 bases). The CDR3 contains 16 residues. The V and J ends lost 3 bases and 7 bases respectively, with 19 bases between them. The germline CDR1 and CDR2 sequences are KGHSH and LQKENI. The CDR3 DNA sequence: TGTGCCAGCTCACCGCAAATGACCGGGGTCAGGAATGAGCAGTTCTTC. This gives the protein CASSPQMTGVRNEQFF.

The V call is TRBV29-1, the J call TRBJ1-5, with TRBD1 as a possible D gene (6 bases). Germline CDR1 is SQVTM and CDR2 is ANQGSEA. V lost 6 bases and J 0 bases, leaving 21 bases between the germline ends. This CDR3 contains 17 residues. The CDR3, as DNA: TGCAGCGTGAGCCCGAAAGACAGGCGCTATAGCAATCAGCCCCAGCATTTT. It translates to CSVSPKDRRYSNQPQHF.

The gene calls are TRBV2 and TRBJ2-7, with TRBD1 matching 7 bases. With V trimmed by 11 bases and J by 2 bases, 9 bases remained unmatched. The CDR3 is made up of 13 amino acids. Germline assignment: CDR1 SNHLY and CDR2 FYNNEI. The CDR3 DNA reads TGTGCCGGTTCCAGGGGGTACCCCTACGAGCAGTACTTC. It translates to CAGSRGYPYEQYF.